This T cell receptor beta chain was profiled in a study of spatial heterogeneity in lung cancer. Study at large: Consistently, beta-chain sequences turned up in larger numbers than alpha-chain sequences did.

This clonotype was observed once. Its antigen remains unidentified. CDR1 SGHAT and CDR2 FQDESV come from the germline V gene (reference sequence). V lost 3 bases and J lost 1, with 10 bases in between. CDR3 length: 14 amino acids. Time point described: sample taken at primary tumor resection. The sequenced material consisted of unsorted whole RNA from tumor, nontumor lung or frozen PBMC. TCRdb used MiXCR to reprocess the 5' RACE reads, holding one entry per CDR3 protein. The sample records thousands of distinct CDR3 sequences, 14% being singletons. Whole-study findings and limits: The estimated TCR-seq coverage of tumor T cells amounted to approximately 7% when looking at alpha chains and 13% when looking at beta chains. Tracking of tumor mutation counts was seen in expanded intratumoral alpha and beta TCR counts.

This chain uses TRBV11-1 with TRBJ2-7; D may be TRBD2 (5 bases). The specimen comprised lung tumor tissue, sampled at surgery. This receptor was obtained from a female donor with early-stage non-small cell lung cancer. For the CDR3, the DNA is TGTGCCAGCAGCTTGATCGCGGGTTCCTACGAGCAGTACTTC. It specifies CASSLIAGSYEQYF.